This TCR beta chain is from a study of T cell changes during pregnancy in multiple sclerosis. This table comes from immunoSEQ multiplex PCR, and its TCRdb copy is limited to in-frame clones, with some not included. The repertoire holds 65,000 to 85,000 clones, with 80% to 95% as singletons. Trimming removed 5 bases at V and 6 bases at J, with 16 bases between. Germline CDR1 reads MNHNS; CDR2 reads SASEGT. The CDR3 extends over 14 amino acids. The input for sequencing was CD4+ T cells from peripheral blood mononuclear cells, taken after pregnancy. The clonotype was recovered from a female donor with multiple sclerosis, enrolled in a pregnancy study. The chain combines TRBV6-1 with TRBJ1-1, with TRBD1 as a possible D gene (6 bases). CDR3 sequence (DNA): TGTGCCAGCAGTCCGAGTACAGGGTCGGCTGAAGCTTTCTTT. As protein: CASSPSTGSAEAFF.